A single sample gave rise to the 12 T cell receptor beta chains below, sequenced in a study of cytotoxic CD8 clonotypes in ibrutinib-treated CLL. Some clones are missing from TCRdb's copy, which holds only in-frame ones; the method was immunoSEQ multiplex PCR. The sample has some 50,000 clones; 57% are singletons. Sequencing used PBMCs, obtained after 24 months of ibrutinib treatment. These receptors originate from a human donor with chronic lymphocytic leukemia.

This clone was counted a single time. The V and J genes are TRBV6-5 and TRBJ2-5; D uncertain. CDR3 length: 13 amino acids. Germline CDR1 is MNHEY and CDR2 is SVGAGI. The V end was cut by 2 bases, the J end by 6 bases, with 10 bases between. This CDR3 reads CASSYGPSQTQYF. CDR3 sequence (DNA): TGTGCCAGCAGTTACGGGCCTTCTCAGACCCAGTACTTC.

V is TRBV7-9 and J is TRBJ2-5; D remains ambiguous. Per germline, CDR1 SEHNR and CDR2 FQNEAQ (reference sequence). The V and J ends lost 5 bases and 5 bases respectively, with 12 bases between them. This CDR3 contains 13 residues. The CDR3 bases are TGTGCCAGCAGCCTGACCGGTTTGGAGACCCAGTACTTC. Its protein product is CASSLTGLETQYF.

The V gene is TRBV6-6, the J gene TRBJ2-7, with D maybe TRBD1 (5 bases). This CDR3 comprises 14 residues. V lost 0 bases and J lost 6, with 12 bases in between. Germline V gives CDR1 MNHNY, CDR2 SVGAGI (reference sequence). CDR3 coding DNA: TGTGCCAGCAGTTACTCTTTCTCCGACAGCGAGCAGTACTTC. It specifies CASSYSFSDSEQYF.

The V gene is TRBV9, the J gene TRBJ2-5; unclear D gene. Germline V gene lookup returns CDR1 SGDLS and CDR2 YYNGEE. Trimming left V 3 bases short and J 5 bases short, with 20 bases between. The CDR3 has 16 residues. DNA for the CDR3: TGTGCCAGCAGCGCCCGGACGGATTACAGATTCGAGACCCAGTACTTC. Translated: CASSARTDYRFETQYF. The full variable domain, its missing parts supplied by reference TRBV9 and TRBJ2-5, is DSGVTQTPKHLITATGQRVTLRCSPRSGDLSVYWYQQSLDQGLQFLIQYYNGEERAKGNILERFSAQQFPDLHSELNLSSLELGDSALYFCASSARTDYRFETQYFGPGTRLLVL.

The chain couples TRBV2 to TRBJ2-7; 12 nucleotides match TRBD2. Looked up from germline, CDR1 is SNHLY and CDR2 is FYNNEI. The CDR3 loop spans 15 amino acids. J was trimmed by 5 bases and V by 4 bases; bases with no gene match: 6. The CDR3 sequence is CASSGRLAGADEQYF. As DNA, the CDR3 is TGTGCCAGCAGTGGACGACTAGCGGGGGCCGACGAGCAGTACTTC.

This CDR3 reads CASSLTQGGRGNQPQHF. The CDR3 DNA follows: TGCGCCAGCAGCCTCACCCAGGGGGGGAGAGGCAATCAGCCCCAGCATTTT. V gene TRBV4-1 combines with J gene TRBJ1-5, with 7 bases lining up with TRBD1. The V segment lost 4 bases and the J segment 2 bases; nucleotides outside the gene matches: 11. Germline CDR1 reads MGHRA; CDR2 reads YSYEKL. CDR3 length: 17 amino acids.

The CDR3 region has the DNA TGTGCCAGCGGGACGGGACGGATTAATGAAAAACTGTTTTTT. As protein: CASGTGRINEKLFF. This chain links TRBV6-5 with TRBJ1-4, with a possible D match to TRBD1 (5 bases). Germline values: CDR1 MNHEY, CDR2 SVGAGI. The V end was cut by 8 bases, the J end by 4 bases, with 14 bases between. The CDR3 is 14 residues long.

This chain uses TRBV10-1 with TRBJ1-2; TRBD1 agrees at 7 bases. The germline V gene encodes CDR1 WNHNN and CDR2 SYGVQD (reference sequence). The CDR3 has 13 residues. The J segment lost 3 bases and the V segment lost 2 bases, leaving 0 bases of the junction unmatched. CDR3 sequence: CASSETGDYGYTF. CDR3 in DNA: TGCGCCAGCAGTGAGACAGGGGACTATGGCTACACCTTC.

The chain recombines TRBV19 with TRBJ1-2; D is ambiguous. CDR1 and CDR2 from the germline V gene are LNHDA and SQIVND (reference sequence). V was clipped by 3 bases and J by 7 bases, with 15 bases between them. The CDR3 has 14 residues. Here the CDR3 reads CASSIRALRAGYTF. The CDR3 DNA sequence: TGTGCCAGTAGTATTCGGGCACTCCGGGCTGGCTACACCTTC.

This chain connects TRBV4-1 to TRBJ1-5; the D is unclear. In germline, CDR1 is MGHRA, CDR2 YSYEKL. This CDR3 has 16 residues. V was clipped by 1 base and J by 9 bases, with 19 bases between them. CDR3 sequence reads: CASSQVPSPKQVPQHF. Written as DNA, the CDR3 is TGCGCCAGCAGCCAAGTGCCCAGTCCTAAGCAGGTGCCCCAGCATTTT.

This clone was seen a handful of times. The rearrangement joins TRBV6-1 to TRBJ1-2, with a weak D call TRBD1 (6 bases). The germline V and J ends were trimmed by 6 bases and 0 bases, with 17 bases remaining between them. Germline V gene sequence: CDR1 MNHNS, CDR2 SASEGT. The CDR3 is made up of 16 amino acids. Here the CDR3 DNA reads TGTGCCAGCAGCGAAAACAGGGCCATCACTAACTATGGCTACACCTTC. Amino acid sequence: CASSENRAITNYGYTF.

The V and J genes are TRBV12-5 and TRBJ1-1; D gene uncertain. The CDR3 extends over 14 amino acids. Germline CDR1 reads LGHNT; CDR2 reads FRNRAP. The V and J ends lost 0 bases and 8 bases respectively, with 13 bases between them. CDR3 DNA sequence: TGTGCTAGTGGTTTGGTGGGTAGAGGCCTGGAAGCTTTCTTT. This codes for CASGLVGRGLEAFF.